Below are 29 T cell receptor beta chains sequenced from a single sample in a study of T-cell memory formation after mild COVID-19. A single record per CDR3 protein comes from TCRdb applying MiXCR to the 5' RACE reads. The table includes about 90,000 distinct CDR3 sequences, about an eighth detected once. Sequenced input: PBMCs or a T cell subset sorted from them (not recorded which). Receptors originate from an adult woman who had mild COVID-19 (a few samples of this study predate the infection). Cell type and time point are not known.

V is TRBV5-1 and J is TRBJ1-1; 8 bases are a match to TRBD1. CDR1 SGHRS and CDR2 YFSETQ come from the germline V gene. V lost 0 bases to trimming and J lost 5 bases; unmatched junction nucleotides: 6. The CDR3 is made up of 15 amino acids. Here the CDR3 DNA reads TGCGCCAGCAGCTTGGGCGTCAGGGGGCGGACTGAAGCTTTCTTT. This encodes CASSLGVRGRTEAFF.

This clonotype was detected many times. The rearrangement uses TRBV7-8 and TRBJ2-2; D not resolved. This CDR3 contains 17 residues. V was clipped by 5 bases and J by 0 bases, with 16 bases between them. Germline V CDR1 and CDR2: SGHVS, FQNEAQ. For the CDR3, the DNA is TGTGCCAGCAGCCCCCAGTCGGTCGTCTCGAACACCGGGGAGCTGTTTTTT. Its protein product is CASSPQSVVSNTGELFF.

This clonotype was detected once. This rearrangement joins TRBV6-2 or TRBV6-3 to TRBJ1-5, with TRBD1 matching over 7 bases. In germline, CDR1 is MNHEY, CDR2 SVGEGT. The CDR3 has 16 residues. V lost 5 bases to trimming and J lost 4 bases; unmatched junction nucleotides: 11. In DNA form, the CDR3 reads TGTGCCAGCAGTGACACCGCCGACAGGGATAATCAGCCCCAGCATTTT. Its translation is CASSDTADRDNQPQHF.

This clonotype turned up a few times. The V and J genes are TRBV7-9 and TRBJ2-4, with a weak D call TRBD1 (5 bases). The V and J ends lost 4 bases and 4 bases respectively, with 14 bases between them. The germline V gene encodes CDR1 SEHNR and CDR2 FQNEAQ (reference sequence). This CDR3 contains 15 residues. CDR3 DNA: TGTGCCAGCAGCTCTCCAGACAGAGTAAAAAACATTCAGTACTTC. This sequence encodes CASSSPDRVKNIQYF.

In DNA, the CDR3 is TGTGCCTGGAGTTCGGGCAGGCAAGAGACCCAGTACTTC. Its translation is CAWSSGRQETQYF. The gene calls are TRBV30 and TRBJ2-5, with D unclear. CDR3 length: 13 residues. Trimming removed 2 bases from V and 2 bases from J, with 9 bases in between. CDR1 and CDR2 from the germline V gene are GTSNPN and SVGIG (reference sequence).

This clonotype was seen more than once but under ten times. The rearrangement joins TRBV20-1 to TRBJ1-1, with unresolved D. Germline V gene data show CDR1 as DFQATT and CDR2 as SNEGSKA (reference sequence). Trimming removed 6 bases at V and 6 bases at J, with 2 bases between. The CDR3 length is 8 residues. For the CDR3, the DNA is TGCAGTGCCCCTGAAGCTTTCTTT. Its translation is CSAPEAFF.

CDR3 sequence (DNA): TGCAGTGCTAGAAAGGAGGGATCTAGCACAGATACGCAGTATTTT. Residues: CSARKEGSSTDTQYF. The chain carries TRBV20-1 and TRBJ2-3; tentatively, D is TRBD2 (6 bases). This CDR3 has 15 amino acids. CDR1 is DFQATT and CDR2 is SNEGSKA in the germline V gene (reference sequence). V lost 2 bases and J lost 0, with 12 bases in between.

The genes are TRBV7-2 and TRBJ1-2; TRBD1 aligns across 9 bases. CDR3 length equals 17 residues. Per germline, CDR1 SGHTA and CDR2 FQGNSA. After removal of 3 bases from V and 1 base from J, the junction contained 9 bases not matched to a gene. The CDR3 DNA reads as TGTGCCAGCAGCTTTACAGGGGGCGAGGATTATAACTATGGCTACACCTTC. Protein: CASSFTGGEDYNYGYTF.

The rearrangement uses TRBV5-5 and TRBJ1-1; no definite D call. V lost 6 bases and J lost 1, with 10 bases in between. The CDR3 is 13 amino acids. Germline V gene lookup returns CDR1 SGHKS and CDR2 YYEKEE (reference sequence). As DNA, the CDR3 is TGTGCCAGCAAGAACTCCCCGAACACTGAAGCTTTCTTT. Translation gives CASKNSPNTEAFF.

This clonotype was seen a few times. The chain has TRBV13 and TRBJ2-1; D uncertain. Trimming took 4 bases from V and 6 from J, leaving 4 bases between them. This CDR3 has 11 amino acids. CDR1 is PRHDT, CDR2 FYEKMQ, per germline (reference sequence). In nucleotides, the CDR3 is TGTGCCAGCAGCTCTCTCAATGAGCAGTTCTTC. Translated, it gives CASSSLNEQFF.

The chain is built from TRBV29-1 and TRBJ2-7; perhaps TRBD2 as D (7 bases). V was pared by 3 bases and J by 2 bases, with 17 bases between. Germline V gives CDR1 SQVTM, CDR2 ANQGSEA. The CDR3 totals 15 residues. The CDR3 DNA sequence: TGCAGCGTTGAGGGGGGGGGCACAGGGACCTACGAGCAGTACTTC. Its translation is CSVEGGGTGTYEQYF.

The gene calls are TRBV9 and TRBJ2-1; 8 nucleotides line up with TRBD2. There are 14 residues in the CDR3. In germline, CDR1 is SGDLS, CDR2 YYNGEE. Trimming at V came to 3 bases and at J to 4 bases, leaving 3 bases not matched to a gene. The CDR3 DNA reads TGTGCCAGCAGCGCGGGAGGGGCGTACAATGAGCAGTTCTTC. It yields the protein CASSAGGAYNEQFF.

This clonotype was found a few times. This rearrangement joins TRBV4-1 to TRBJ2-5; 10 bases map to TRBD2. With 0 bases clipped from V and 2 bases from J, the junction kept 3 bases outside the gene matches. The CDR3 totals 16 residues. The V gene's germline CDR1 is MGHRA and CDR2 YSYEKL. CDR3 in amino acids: CASSQDLAGVQETQYF. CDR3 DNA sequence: TGCGCCAGCAGCCAAGATCTAGCGGGGGTACAAGAGACCCAGTACTTC.

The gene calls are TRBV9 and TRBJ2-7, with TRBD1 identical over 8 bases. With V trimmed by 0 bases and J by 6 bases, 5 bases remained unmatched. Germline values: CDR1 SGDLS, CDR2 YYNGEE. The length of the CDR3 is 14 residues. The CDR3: CASSVEAQGGEQYF. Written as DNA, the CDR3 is TGTGCCAGCAGCGTAGAGGCACAGGGGGGCGAGCAGTACTTC.

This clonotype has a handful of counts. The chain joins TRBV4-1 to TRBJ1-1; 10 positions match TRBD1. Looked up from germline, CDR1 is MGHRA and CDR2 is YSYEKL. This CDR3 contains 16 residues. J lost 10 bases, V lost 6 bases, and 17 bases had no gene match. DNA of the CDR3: TGCGCCAGCAGGCCTCTCCCTTCCGGGACAGGGGATGGAGCTTTCTTT. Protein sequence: CASRPLPSGTGDGAFF.

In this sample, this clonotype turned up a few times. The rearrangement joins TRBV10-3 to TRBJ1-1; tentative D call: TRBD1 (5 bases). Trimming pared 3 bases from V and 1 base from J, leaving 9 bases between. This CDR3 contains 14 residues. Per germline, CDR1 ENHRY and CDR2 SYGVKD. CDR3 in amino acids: CAISEPGENTEAFF. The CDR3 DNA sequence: TGTGCCATCAGTGAACCGGGGGAGAACACTGAAGCTTTCTTT.

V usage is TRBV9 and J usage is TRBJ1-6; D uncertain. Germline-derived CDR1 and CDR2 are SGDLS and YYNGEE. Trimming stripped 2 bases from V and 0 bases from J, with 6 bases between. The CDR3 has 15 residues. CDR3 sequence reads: CASSVSSSYNSPLHF. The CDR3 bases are TGTGCCAGCAGCGTTTCTAGCTCCTATAATTCACCCCTCCACTTT.

CDR3 DNA sequence: TGTGCCAGCAGCCTAGAGGGACTAGCGGGAGAGAGGTGTGGGTGCAATGAGCAGTTCTTC. Its translation is CASSLEGLAGERCGCNEQFF. The V and J genes are TRBV7-2 and TRBJ2-1, with 14 positions matching TRBD2. This CDR3 has 20 amino acids. From germline, CDR1 is SGHTA and CDR2 FQGNSA. V lost 5 bases, J lost 6 bases, and 18 bases stayed unmatched.

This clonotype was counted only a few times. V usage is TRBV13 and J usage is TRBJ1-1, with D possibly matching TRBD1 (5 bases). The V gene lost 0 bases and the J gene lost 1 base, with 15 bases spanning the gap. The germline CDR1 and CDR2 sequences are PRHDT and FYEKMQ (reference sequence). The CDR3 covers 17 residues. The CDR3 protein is CASSLGFVDSPNTEAFF. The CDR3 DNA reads TGTGCCAGCAGCTTAGGCTTCGTTGACAGCCCGAACACTGAAGCTTTCTTT.

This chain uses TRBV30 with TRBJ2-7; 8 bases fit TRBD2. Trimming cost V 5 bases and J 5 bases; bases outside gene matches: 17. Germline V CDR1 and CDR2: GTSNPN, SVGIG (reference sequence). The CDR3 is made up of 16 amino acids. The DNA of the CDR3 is TGTGCCTGGTCCTCCGGAAAGCGGGAGCTTTACCACGAGCAGTACTTC. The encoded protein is CAWSSGKRELYHEQYF. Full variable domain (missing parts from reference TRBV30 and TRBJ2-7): SQTIHQWPATLVQPVGSPLSLECTVEGTSNPNLYWYRQAAGRGLQLLFYSVGIGQISSEVPQNLSASRPQDRQFILSSKKLLLSDSGFYLCAWSSGKRELYHEQYFGPGTRLTVT.

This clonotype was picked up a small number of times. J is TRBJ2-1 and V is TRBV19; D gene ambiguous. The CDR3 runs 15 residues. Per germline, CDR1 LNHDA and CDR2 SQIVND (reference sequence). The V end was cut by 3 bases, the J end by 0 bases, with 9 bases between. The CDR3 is CASSMAEISYNEQFF. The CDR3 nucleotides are TGTGCCAGTAGTATGGCAGAGATCTCCTACAATGAGCAGTTCTTC.

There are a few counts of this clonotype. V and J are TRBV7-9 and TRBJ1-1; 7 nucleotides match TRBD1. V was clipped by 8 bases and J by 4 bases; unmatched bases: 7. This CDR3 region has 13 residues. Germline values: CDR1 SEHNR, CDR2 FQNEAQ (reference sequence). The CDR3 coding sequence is TGTGCCAGCGATCAGGGGGTGGTCACTGAAGCTTTCTTT. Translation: CASDQGVVTEAFF.

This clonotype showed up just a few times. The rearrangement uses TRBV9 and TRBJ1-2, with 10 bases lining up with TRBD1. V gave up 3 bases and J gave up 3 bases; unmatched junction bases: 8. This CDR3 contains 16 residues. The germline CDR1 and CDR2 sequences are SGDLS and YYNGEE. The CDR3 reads CASSGPGQGSDYGYTF. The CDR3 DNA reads TGTGCCAGCAGCGGCCCGGGACAGGGGAGCGACTATGGCTACACCTTC.

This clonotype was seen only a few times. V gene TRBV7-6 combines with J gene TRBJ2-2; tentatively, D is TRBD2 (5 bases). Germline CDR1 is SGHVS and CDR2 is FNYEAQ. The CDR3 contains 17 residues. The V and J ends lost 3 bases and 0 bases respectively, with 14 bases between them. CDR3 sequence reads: CASSFDVTGTNTGELFF. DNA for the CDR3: TGTGCCAGCAGCTTTGATGTTACGGGGACGAACACCGGGGAGCTGTTTTTT. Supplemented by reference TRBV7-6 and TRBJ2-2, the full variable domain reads GAGVSQSPRYKVTKRGQDVALRCDPISGHVSLYWYRQALGQGPEFLTYFNYEAQQDKSGLPNDRFSAERPEGSISTLTIQRTEQRDSAMYRCASSFDVTGTNTGELFFGEGSRLTVL.

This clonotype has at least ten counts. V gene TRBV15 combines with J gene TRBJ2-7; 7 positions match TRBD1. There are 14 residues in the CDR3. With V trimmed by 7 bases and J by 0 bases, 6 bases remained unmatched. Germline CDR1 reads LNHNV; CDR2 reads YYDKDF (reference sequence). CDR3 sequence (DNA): TGTGCCACCAAAGAGGGGGCCAGCTCCTACGAGCAGTACTTC. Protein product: CATKEGASSYEQYF.

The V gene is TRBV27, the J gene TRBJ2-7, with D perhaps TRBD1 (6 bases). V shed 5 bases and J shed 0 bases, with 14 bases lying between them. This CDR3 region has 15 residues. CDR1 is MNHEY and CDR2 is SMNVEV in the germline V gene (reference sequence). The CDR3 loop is CASSPLGQSSYEQYF. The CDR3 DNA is TGTGCCAGCAGTCCGCTAGGACAGAGCTCCTACGAGCAGTACTTC.

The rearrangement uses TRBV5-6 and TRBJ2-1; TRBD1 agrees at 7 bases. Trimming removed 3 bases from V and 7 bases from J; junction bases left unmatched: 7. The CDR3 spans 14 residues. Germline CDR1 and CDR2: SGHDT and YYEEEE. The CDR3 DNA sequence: TGTGCCAGCAGCTGGCTGGGACAGTTGAATGAGCAGTTCTTC. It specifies CASSWLGQLNEQFF. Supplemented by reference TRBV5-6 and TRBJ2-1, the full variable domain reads DAGVTQSPTHLIKTRGQQVTLRCSPKSGHDTVSWYQQALGQGPQFIFQYYEEEERQRGNFPDRFSGHQFPNYSSELNVNALLLGDSALYLCASSWLGQLNEQFFGPGTRLTVL.

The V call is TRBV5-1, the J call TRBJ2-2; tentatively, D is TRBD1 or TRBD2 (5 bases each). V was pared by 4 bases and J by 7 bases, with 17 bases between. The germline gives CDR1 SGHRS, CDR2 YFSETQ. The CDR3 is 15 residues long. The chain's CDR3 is CASSPGTEEIGELFF. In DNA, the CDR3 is TGCGCCAGCAGCCCGGGGACGGAGGAGATCGGGGAGCTGTTTTTT.

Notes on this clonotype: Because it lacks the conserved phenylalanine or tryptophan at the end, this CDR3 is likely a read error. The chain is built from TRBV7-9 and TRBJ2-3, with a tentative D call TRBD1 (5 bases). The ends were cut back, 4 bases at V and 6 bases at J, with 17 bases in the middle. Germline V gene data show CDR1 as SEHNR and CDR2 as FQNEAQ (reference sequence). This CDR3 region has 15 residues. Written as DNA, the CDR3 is TGTGCCAGCAGCTCAGACAGCTGGAAGAGGGATACGCAGTATATT. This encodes CASSSDSWKRDTQYI.